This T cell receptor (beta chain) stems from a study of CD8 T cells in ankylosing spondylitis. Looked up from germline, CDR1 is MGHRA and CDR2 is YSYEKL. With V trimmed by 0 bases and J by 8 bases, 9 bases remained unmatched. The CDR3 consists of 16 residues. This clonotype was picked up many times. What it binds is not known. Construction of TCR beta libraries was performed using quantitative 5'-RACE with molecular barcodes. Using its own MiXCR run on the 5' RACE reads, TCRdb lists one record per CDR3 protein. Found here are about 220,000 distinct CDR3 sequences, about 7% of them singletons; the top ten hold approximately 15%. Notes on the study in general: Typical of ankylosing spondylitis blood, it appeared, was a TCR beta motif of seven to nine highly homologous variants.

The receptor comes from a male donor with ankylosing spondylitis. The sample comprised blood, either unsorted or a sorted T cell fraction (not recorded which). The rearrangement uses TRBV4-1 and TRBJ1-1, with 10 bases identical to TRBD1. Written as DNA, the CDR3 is TGCGCCAGCAGCCAAGATCCGGGACAGGGGTTAGCGGAAGCTTTCTTT. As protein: CASSQDPGQGLAEAFF.